This TCR beta chain was found in a study of PD-1 blockade in classical Hodgkin lymphoma. Findings of the study overall: Nothing has yet pinned down what causes the repertoire differences, possibly disease activity or prior therapy. Reported baseline diversity: healthy donors highest, relapsed/refractory patients lowest.

The protocol was immunoSEQ multiplex PCR, while the TCRdb copy is restricted to in-frame clones and leaves out a portion. The repertoire holds around 10,000 clones, about 91% seen once, with approximately 8.4% in the top ten. Time point denoted: newly diagnosed, previously untreated cHL patient sample. Isolation of CD8+ T cells from thawed PBMCs used magnetic negative selection. PBMCs from untreated, newly diagnosed classical Hodgkin lymphoma were comparison samples. CDR1 and CDR2 from the germline V gene are LGHNA and YNFKEQ. This CDR3 region has 17 residues. V was trimmed by 0 bases and J by 6 bases, leaving 18 bases between them. Points on this clone: Its cognate antigen is unknown.

This TCR derives from a human donor with classical Hodgkin lymphoma. V gene TRBV4-2 combines with J gene TRBJ2-1; either TRBD1 or TRBD2 may supply D (6 bases each). The specimen was CD8+ T cells from blood. CDR3 residues: CASSQEGGGRLGNEQFF. The CDR3 DNA sequence: TGTGCCAGCAGCCAAGAAGGAGGGGGAAGGTTGGGCAATGAGCAGTTCTTC.